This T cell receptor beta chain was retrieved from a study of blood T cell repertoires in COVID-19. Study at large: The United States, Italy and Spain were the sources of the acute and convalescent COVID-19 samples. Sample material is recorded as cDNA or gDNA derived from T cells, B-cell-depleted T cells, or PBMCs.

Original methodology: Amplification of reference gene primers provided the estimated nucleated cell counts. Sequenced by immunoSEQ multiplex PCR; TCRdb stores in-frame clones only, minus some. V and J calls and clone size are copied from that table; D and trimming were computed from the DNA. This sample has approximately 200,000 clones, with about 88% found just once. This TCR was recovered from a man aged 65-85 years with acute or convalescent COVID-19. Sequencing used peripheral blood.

CDR3 bases: TGTGCCAGCTCACCAGAGACAGGACAATATCAGCCCCAGCATTTT. Protein product: CASSPETGQYQPQHF. V usage is TRBV18 and J usage is TRBJ1-5; maybe TRBD1 (6 bases). The CDR3 is 15 residues long. CDR1 is KGHSH and CDR2 is LQKENI in the germline V gene. Trimming cost V 2 bases and J 5 bases, with 13 bases left between them.